One sample yielded the 24 T cell receptor beta chains listed below, sequenced in a study of shared clonotypes between healthy human individuals. Measured with immunoSEQ multiplex PCR; TCRdb has only the in-frame clones, and not every one. Of about 960,000 clones in the sample, over 60% were seen once. The sample taken for sequencing was memory CD4+ T cells sorted from blood. The subset denotes: CD45RA-negative fraction. These receptors were taken from a man between 18 and 35 years old in good health.

The CDR3 region has the DNA TGTGCCAGTAGTATAGTGGCGGGCCGTGGTTATGAGCAGTTCTTC. Residues: CASSIVAGRGYEQFF. The chain uses TRBV19 and TRBJ2-1; possible D gene TRBD2, 5 bases. Germline V gene lookup returns CDR1 LNHDA and CDR2 SQIVND (reference sequence). V lost 1 base, J lost 8 bases, and 15 bases lay in between. CDR3 length: 15 amino acids.

The J gene is TRBJ1-6, the V gene TRBV5-1, with D possibly being TRBD1 (5 bases). CDR3 length: 14 amino acids. CDR1 is SGHRS, CDR2 YFSETQ, per germline. V dropped 1 base and J dropped 4 bases, with 6 bases sitting between them. CDR3 in amino acids: CASSLWGYNSPLHF. The CDR3 DNA reads as TGCGCCAGCAGCTTGTGGGGGTATAATTCACCCCTCCACTTT.

The V gene is TRBV6-5, the J gene TRBJ2-3, with a possible D match to TRBD2 (5 bases). The CDR3 consists of 13 residues. Germline V gene sequence: CDR1 MNHEY, CDR2 SVGAGI. The V gene lost 4 bases and the J gene lost 3 bases, with 8 bases spanning the gap. The CDR3 loop is CASSSSMTDTQYF. The CDR3, as DNA: TGTGCCAGCAGTTCTAGCATGACAGATACGCAGTATTTT.

There are a few counts of this clone. J is TRBJ1-1 and V is TRBV18; D is undetermined. Germline-derived CDR1 and CDR2 are KGHSH and LQKENI. V was shortened by 3 bases and J by 1 base, with 9 bases between the two germline ends. CDR3 length: 14 amino acids. The CDR3 reads CASSPFQENTEAFF. In DNA, the CDR3 is TGTGCCAGCTCACCGTTCCAGGAGAACACTGAAGCTTTCTTT.

The rearrangement uses TRBV30 and TRBJ1-6, with D unresolved. Trimming took 0 bases from V and 5 from J, leaving 11 bases between them. Germline V gene data show CDR1 as GTSNPN and CDR2 as SVGIG (reference sequence). This CDR3 comprises 15 residues. The CDR3 region has the DNA TGTGCCTGGAGTGTACAGTTTGGAGATAATTCACCCCTCCACTTT. Residues: CAWSVQFGDNSPLHF.

The V and J genes are TRBV11-2 and TRBJ1-2; 7 bases fit TRBD1. The CDR3 has 12 amino acids. Germline V gene data show CDR1 as SGHAT and CDR2 as FQNNGV. Trimming at V came to 4 bases and at J to 8 bases, leaving 4 bases not matched to a gene. Here the CDR3 reads CASSSTGRGYTF. The CDR3 coding sequence is TGTGCCAGCAGCTCGACAGGGAGAGGCTACACCTTC.

The chain couples TRBV7-8 to TRBJ1-4; D unclear. This CDR3 is 14 amino acids long. The V gene's germline CDR1 is SGHVS and CDR2 FQNEAQ. With 5 bases removed from V and 8 bases from J, the gap between germline ends came to 15 bases. In nucleotides, the CDR3 is TGTGCCAGCAGCCCCTCCACGGGAAAGGAAAAACTGTTTTTT. It translates to CASSPSTGKEKLFF.

Note on this clone: Germline is not matched at one junction end, which may reflect a read error. V is TRBV2 and J is TRBJ1-2; D might be TRBD1 (5 bases). Germline CDR1 and CDR2: SNHLY and FYNNEI. The CDR3 spans 15 residues. The CDR3 sequence is CASSEGFGGGDGYTF. Written as DNA, the CDR3 is TGTGCCAGCAGCGAAGGGTTTGGGGGTGGGGATGGCTACACCTTC. The full variable domain, in which reference TRBV2 and TRBJ1-2 provide the parts outside the CDR3, is EPEVTQTPSHQVTQMGQEVILRCVPISNHLYFYWYRQILGQKVEFLVSFYNNEISEKSEIFDDQFSVERPDGSNFTLKIRSTKLEDSAMYFCASSEGFGGGDGYTFGSGTRLTVV.

The chain combines TRBV9 with TRBJ2-5; weak D call: TRBD2 (5 bases). The V and J ends lost 3 bases and 2 bases respectively, with 8 bases between them. Germline V gene lookup returns CDR1 SGDLS and CDR2 YYNGEE. The CDR3 has 13 residues. The CDR3 nucleotides are TGTGCCAGCAGCGGGAGCGGACAAGAGACCCAGTACTTC. Translating it yields CASSGSGQETQYF.

This clone was counted a single time. The V and J genes are TRBV11-2 and TRBJ2-3; D possibly corresponds to TRBD2 (5 bases). CDR1 and CDR2 from the germline V gene are SGHAT and FQNNGV. V dropped 1 base and J dropped 8 bases, with 7 bases sitting between them. CDR3 length: 12 residues. The CDR3 DNA is TGTGCCAGCAGCTTAGGGGAGCGTACGCAGTATTTT. Translated, it gives CASSLGERTQYF.

In regard to this clone: This sample also contains other DNA sequences that code for the same CDR3. The genes are TRBV5-1 and TRBJ1-1; D is unresolved. The V end lost 4 bases, the J end lost 2 bases, and 9 bases lay between the germline ends. Germline-derived CDR1 and CDR2 are SGHRS and YFSETQ. The CDR3 covers 13 residues. The CDR3 loop is CASSPDGNTEAFF. The CDR3 DNA reads as TGCGCCAGCAGCCCCGACGGAAACACTGAAGCTTTCTTT.

CDR3 DNA sequence: TGTGCCAGTAGTGAGACCTTTTCTGGGGCCAACGTCCTGACTTTC. It yields the protein CASSETFSGANVLTF. The chain employs TRBV19 and TRBJ2-6; D gene unclear. CDR1 and CDR2 (germline): LNHDA, SQIVND (reference sequence). There are 15 residues in the CDR3. The V gene lost 5 bases and the J gene lost 1 base, with 9 bases spanning the gap.

The chain carries TRBV9 and TRBJ2-1, with D unresolved. V lost 0 bases and J lost 7, with 14 bases in between. CDR3 length: 15 amino acids. Per germline, CDR1 SGDLS and CDR2 YYNGEE. CDR3 amino acids: CASSVEGAHRNEQFF. The CDR3 DNA reads as TGTGCCAGCAGCGTAGAAGGAGCCCACCGGAATGAGCAGTTCTTC.

The rearrangement links TRBV18 to TRBJ1-1, with 9 positions matching TRBD1. This CDR3 spans 15 amino acids. Germline V gives CDR1 KGHSH, CDR2 LQKENI. With V trimmed by 4 bases and J by 5 bases, 8 bases remained unmatched. CDR3 residues: CASSRRQGDLTEAFF. As DNA, the CDR3 is TGTGCCAGCTCACGCCGACAGGGGGATTTGACTGAAGCTTTCTTT.

CDR3 loop: CASSAGRHPGNTIYF. As DNA, the CDR3 is TGTGCCAGCAGCGCGGGACGGCACCCTGGAAACACCATATATTTT. The chain employs TRBV9 and TRBJ1-3; D may be TRBD1 (5 bases). V gave up 3 bases and J gave up 2 bases, with 12 bases separating them. CDR1 SGDLS and CDR2 YYNGEE come from the germline V gene. The CDR3 covers 15 residues.

The genes are TRBV6-1 and TRBJ2-2, with 12 bases fitting TRBD1. Germline CDR1 MNHNS, CDR2 SASEGT. The CDR3 spans 15 residues. V lost 6 bases to trimming and J lost 9 bases; unmatched junction nucleotides: 8. CDR3 nucleotide sequence: TGTGCCAGCAGGTCCGGGACAGGGGGCTACCGGGAGCTGTTTTTT. It encodes CASRSGTGGYRELFF.

On this clone itself: Other DNA sequences of this sample code for an identical CDR3. The V gene is TRBV6-6, the J gene TRBJ1-3; D is ambiguous. The CDR3 has 15 amino acids. Germline lookup yields CDR1 MNHNY and CDR2 SVGAGI (reference sequence). With 5 bases removed from V and 0 bases from J, the gap between germline ends came to 11 bases. CDR3 protein: CASSRDGSSGNTIYF. As DNA, the CDR3 is TGTGCCAGCAGTCGAGACGGTAGCTCTGGAAACACCATATATTTT.

A note on this clone: A much larger clone differs from this one at a single base, so this may be a read error. In the same sample, other DNA sequences code for this CDR3. The chain recombines TRBV5-1 with TRBJ2-5; the D gene is possibly TRBD2 (6 bases). From germline, CDR1 is SGHRS and CDR2 YFSETQ. Trimming took 3 bases from V and 2 from J, leaving 8 bases between them. The CDR3 has 13 residues. As DNA, the CDR3 is TGCGCCAGCAGCTCCGGGACTCAAGAGACCCAGTACTTC. This codes for CASSSGTQETQYF.

This sequence joins TRBV19 and TRBJ1-1; TRBD1 might be the D (5 bases). CDR1 and CDR2 (germline): LNHDA, SQIVND (reference sequence). V gave up 5 bases and J gave up 10 bases, with 17 bases separating them. The CDR3 consists of 13 residues. CDR3 bases: TGTGCCAGTAGTCTCAACCAGGGATCAGGAGCTTTCTTT. Protein product: CASSLNQGSGAFF.

This clone was seen a single time. The gene calls are TRBV5-1 and TRBJ2-3, with 9 nucleotides matching TRBD1. J lost 5 bases, V lost 5 bases, and 12 bases had no gene match. Germline assignment: CDR1 SGHRS and CDR2 YFSETQ. The CDR3 spans 16 residues. CDR3 nucleotides: TGCGCCAGCAGTAGGGGACAGGGCGGCGTGTTAGATACGCAGTATTTT. Residues: CASSRGQGGVLDTQYF.

This clone was found once. Other DNA sequences in this sample translate to the same CDR3. The chain combines TRBV18 with TRBJ1-1, with unresolved D. Germline V gives CDR1 KGHSH, CDR2 LQKENI. The length of the CDR3 is 13 residues. Trimming shortened V by 6 bases and J by 0 bases, and 8 bases separated the two germline ends. CDR3: CASSPVVNTEAFF. The CDR3 DNA sequence: TGTGCCAGCTCCCCCGTGGTGAACACTGAAGCTTTCTTT. Full variable domain (rest looked up from reference TRBV18 and TRBJ1-1): NAGVMQNPRHLVRRRGQEARLRCSPMKGHSHVYWYRQLPEEGLKFMVYLQKENIIDESGMPKERFSAEFPKEGPSILRIQQVVRGDSAAYFCASSPVVNTEAFFGQGTRLTVV.

With respect to this clone: The sample contains more than one DNA sequence encoding this CDR3. The rearrangement joins TRBV6-5 to TRBJ1-1; tentative D call: TRBD1 (6 bases). V lost 2 bases and J 4 bases, leaving 14 bases between the germline ends. The germline V gene has CDR1 MNHEY and CDR2 SVGAGI. The CDR3 runs 15 residues. CDR3 in amino acids: CASSYRGRGGTEAFF. CDR3 sequence (DNA): TGTGCCAGCAGTTACCGGGGCAGGGGTGGCACTGAAGCTTTCTTT.

The genes are TRBV9 and TRBJ2-3; 9 bases are shared with TRBD1. V dropped 3 bases and J dropped 4; count of bases not matched to a gene: 6. Germline CDR1 and CDR2: SGDLS and YYNGEE. The CDR3 has 15 amino acids. In DNA form, the CDR3 reads TGTGCCAGCAGCGGAGGGGACAGGGCCGCAGATACGCAGTATTTT. Its protein product is CASSGGDRAADTQYF. The full variable domain, with the rest looked up from reference TRBV9 and TRBJ2-3, is DSGVTQTPKHLITATGQRVTLRCSPRSGDLSVYWYQQSLDQGLQFLIQYYNGEERAKGNILERFSAQQFPDLHSELNLSSLELGDSALYFCASSGGDRAADTQYFGPGTRLTVL.

With respect to this clone: The junction does not match germline at one end; this may be a read error. The V and J genes are TRBV20-1 and TRBJ1-1; the D is unclear. The CDR3 extends over 11 amino acids. Germline V CDR1 and CDR2: DFQATT, SNEGSKA (reference sequence). The CDR3, as DNA: TGCAGTGCTAGAGAGGCAGGTACAATGGACTTT. It specifies CSAREAGTMDF.